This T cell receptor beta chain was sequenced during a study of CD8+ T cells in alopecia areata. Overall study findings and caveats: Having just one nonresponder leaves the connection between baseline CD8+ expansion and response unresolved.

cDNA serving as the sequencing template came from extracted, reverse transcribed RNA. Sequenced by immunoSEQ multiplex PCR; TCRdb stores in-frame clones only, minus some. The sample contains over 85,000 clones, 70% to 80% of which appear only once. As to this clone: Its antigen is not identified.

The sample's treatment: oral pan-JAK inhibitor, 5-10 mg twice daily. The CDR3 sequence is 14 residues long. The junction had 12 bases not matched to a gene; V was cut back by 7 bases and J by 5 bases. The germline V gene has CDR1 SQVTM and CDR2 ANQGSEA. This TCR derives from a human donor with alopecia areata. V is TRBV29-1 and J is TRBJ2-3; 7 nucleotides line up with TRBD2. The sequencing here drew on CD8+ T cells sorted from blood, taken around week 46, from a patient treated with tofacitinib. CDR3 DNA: TGCAGCGCCAATAAGGCGGGGGAAGAAGATACGCAGTATTTT. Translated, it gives CSANKAGEEDTQYF.